This T cell receptor (beta chain) originates from a study of blood T cell repertoires in COVID-19. Study-wide context: The United States, Italy and Spain supplied acute and convalescent COVID-19 samples.

Clones were sequenced by immunoSEQ multiplex PCR, and TCRdb holds only the in-frame ones, with some missing. The sample contains a few hundred thousand clones, roughly four fifths of which appear only once. About this clone itself: A junction boundary mismatches the germline segment, possibly from a read error.

The receptor's source is a man aged 50-59 years who had recovered from COVID-19. Sequenced input: PBMCs or T cells enriched from blood (not recorded which).

This chain's CDR3 is CASSLAGGPRLF. The CDR3 DNA follows: TGTGCCAGCAGTTTAGCGGGAGGGCCGAGGCTGTTT. The chain employs TRBV6-2 or TRBV6-3 and TRBJ2-3; the match to TRBD2 covers 11 bases. Germline lookup yields CDR1 MNHEY and CDR2 SVGEGT. The CDR3 length is 12 residues.